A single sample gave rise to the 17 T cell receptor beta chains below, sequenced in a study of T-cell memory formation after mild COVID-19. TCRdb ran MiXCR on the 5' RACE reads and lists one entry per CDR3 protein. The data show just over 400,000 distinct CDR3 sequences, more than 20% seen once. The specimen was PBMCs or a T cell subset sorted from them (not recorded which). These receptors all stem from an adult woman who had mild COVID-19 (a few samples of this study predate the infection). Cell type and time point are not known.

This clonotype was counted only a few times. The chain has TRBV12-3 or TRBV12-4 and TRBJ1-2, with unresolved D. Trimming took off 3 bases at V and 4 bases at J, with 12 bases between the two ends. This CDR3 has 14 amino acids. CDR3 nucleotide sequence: TGTGCCAGCAGTTTGATTGGCTCTTTCTATGGCTACACCTTC. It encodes CASSLIGSFYGYTF.

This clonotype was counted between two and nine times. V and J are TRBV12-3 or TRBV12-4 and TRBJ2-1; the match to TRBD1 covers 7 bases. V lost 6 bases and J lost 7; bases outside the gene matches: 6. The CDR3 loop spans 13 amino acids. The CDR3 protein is CASSLTGSNEQFF. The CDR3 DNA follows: TGTGCCAGCAGCCTGACAGGGTCTAATGAGCAGTTCTTC.

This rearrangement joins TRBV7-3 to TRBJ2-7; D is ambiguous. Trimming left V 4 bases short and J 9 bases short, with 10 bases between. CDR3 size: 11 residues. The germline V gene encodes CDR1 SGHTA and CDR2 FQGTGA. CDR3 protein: CASSSRGRQYF. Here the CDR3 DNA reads TGTGCCAGCAGCTCAAGAGGACGGCAGTACTTC.

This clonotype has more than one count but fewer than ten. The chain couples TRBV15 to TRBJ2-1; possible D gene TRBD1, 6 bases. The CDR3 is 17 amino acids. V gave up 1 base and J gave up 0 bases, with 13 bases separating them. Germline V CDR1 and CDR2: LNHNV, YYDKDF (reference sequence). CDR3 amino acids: CATSRADGGLSYNEQFF. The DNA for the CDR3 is TGTGCCACCAGCAGAGCCGATGGGGGCCTCTCCTACAATGAGCAGTTCTTC. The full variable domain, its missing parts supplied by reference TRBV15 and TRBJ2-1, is DAMVIQNPRYQVTQFGKPVTLSCSQTLNHNVMYWYQQKSSQAPKLLFHYYDKDFNNEADTPDNFQSRRPNTSFCFLDIRSPGLGDTAMYLCATSRADGGLSYNEQFFGPGTRLTVL.

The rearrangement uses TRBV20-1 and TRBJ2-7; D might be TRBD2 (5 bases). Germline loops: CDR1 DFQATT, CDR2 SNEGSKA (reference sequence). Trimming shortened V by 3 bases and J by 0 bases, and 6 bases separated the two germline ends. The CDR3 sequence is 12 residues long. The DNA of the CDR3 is TGCAGTGCTAGCGGGGACTCCTACGAGCAGTACTTC. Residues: CSASGDSYEQYF.

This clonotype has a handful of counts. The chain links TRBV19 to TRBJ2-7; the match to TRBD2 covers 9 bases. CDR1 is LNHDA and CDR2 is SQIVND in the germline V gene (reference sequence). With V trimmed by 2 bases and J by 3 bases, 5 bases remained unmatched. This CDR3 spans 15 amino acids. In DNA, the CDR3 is TGTGCCAGTAGTATAACCCAGCGGGGGGTCTACGAGCAGTACTTC. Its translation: CASSITQRGVYEQYF.

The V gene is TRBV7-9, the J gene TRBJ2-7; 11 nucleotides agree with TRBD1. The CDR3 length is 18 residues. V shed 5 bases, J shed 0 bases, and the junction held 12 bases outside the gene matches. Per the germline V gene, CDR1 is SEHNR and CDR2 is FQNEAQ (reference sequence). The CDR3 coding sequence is TGTGCCAGCAGCCGTTCGTTGACCGGGACAGGGGGCTCCTACGAGCAGTACTTC. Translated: CASSRSLTGTGGSYEQYF.

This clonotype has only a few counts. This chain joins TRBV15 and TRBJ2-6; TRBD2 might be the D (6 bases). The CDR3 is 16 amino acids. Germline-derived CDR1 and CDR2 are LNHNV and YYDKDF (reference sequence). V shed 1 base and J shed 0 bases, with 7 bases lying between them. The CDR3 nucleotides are TGTGCCACCAGCAGAGTGGGGGGCTCTGGGGCCAACGTCCTGACTTTC. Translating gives CATSRVGGSGANVLTF.

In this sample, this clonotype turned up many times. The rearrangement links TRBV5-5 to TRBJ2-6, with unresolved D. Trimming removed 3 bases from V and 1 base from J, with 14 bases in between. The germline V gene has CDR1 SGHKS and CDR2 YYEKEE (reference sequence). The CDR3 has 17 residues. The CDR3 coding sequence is TGTGCCAGCAGCTCGGACGGCAGATTATCTGGGGCCAACGTCCTGACTTTC. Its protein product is CASSSDGRLSGANVLTF.

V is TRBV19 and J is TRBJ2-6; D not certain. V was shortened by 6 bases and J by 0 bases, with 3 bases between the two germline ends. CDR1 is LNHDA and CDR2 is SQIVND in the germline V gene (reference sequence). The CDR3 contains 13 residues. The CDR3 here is CASRYSGANVLTF. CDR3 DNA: TGTGCCAGTAGGTACTCTGGGGCCAACGTCCTGACTTTC.

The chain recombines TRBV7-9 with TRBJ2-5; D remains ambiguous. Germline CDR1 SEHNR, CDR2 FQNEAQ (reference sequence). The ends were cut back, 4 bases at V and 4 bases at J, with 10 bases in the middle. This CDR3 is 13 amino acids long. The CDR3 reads CASSYNAAETQYF. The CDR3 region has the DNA TGTGCCAGCAGCTATAATGCCGCAGAGACCCAGTACTTC.

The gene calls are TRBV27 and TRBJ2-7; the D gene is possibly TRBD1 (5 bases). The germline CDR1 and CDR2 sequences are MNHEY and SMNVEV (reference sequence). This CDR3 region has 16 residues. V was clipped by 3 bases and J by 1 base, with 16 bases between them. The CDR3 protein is CASSLGPGISSYEQYF. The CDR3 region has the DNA TGTGCCAGCAGTTTGGGGCCGGGTATCTCGTCCTACGAGCAGTACTTC.

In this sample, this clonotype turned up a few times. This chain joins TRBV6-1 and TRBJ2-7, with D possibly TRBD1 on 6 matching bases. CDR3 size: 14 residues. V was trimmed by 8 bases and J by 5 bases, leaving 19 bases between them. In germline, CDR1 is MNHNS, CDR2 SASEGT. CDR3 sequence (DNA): TGTGCCAGCCCGTCCCCGGGACAAGTAAACGAGCAGTACTTC. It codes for CASPSPGQVNEQYF.

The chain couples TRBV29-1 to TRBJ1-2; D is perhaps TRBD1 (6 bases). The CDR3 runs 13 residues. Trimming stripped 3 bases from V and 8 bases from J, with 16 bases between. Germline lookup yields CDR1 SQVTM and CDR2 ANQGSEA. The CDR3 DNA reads TGCAGCGTTGAGGGGGCAGGGCTAAGCGGCTACACCTTC. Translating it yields CSVEGAGLSGYTF.

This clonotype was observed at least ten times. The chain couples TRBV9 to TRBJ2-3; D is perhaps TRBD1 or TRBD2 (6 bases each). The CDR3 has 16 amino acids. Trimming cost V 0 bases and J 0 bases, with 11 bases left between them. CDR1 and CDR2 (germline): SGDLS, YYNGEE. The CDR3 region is CASSVGGARSTDTQYF. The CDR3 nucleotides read TGTGCCAGCAGCGTAGGGGGGGCAAGGAGCACAGATACGCAGTATTTT.

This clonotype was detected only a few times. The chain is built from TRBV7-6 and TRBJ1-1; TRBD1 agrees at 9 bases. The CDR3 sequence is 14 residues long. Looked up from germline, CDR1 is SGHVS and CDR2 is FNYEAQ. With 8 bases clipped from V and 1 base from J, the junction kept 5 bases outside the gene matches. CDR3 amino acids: CASGRDRANTEAFF. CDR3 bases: TGTGCCAGCGGTAGGGACAGGGCGAACACTGAAGCTTTCTTT.

This chain's CDR3 is CSVDGDGRYEQYF. The CDR3 nucleotides read TGCAGCGTTGATGGGGACGGACGCTACGAGCAGTACTTC. The chain carries TRBV29-1 and TRBJ2-7; D possibly matches TRBD1 or TRBD2 (5 bases each). V gave up 3 bases and J gave up 3 bases, with 12 bases separating them. There are 13 residues in the CDR3. The germline gives CDR1 SQVTM, CDR2 ANQGSEA.